What follows are 2 T cell receptor gamma chains derived from one specimen sequenced in a study of gamma delta lymphoproliferative disorders and STAT genes. Sequencing used genomic DNA taken from PBMCs of patients and controls. TCRdb fed the multiplex PCR reads to CATT. Among about 2,200 gamma-chain clones listed, over 8% were seen once. Material: blood. These receptors came from a human donor with gamma-delta T-cell large granular lymphocyte leukemia.

By share, this clone ranks as medium-sized (0.01 to 0.1%). The genes are TRGV10 and TRGJ1 or TRGJ2. Assignment of the J gene here rests on matching the DNA to germline, because TCRdb gives none. TRGV10 is given ORF status, its function remaining uncertain. The CDR3 is 12 amino acids. V lost 8 bases to trimming and J lost 6 bases; unmatched junction nucleotides: 8. In nucleotides, the CDR3 is TGTGCTGCGTGGGATTTGATTTATAAGAAACTCTTT. Translated, it gives CAAWDLIYKKLF.

No J gene was named, though the V gene is TRGV2. The CDR3 sequence is 9 residues long. Germline V lookup: CDR1 EGSNGY, CDR2 YDSYNSKV. The CDR3: CATWDGLFF. The DNA of the CDR3 is TGTGCCACCTGGGACGGACTCTTCTTT.